The rows below give T cell receptor beta chains drawn from one sample of a study of blood T cell repertoires in COVID-19. TCRdb's copy holds only in-frame clones and misses some; the assay was immunoSEQ multiplex PCR. The repertoire consists of 140,000 to 150,000 clones, with around 90% occurring once and the leading ten covering approximately 1.8%. What was sequenced was peripheral blood. Receptor source: a man aged 65-85 years with acute or convalescent COVID-19. The conserved cysteine and the conserved F or W are not part of the CDR3 here. A D gene is named only where the DNA matches it firmly. A clone size is listed for some rows: how often the clone was seen (once, few, many), or a class if it is expanded.

v_call: TRBV6-5
clone_size: .
d_call: TRBD1
cdr3_aa: ASRKGQGLYNEQF

v_call: TRBV24-1
clone_size: once
d_call: TRBD1
cdr3_aa: ATSDWDRGTGELF

v_call: TRBV7-9
clone_size: .
d_call: .
cdr3_aa: ASSLALTGSEQY

v_call: TRBV5-1
clone_size: .
d_call: TRBD1
cdr3_aa: ASSPLPSGTVSYEQY

v_call: TRBV9
clone_size: .
d_call: TRBD1
cdr3_aa: ASSPRTGGASYGYT

v_call: TRBV14
clone_size: .
d_call: .
cdr3_aa: ASSPKIQGPSAKNIQY

v_call: TRBV5-4
clone_size: .
d_call: .
cdr3_aa: ASSLPGASSTDTQY

v_call: TRBV12-3/TRBV12-4
clone_size: .
d_call: .
cdr3_aa: ASSFRYEQY

v_call: TRBV18
clone_size: once
d_call: .
cdr3_aa: ASSPRELSGELF

v_call: TRBV11-3
clone_size: .
d_call: TRBD1
cdr3_aa: ASSLSRGHYNEQF

v_call: TRBV12-3/TRBV12-4
clone_size: .
d_call: .
cdr3_aa: ASSLRLEHTIY

v_call: TRBV29-1
clone_size: .
d_call: TRBD2
cdr3_aa: SVEDLAGGKTDTQY

v_call: TRBV5-5
clone_size: .
d_call: TRBD2
cdr3_aa: ASRTSGGLGYEQF

v_call: TRBV3-1/TRBV3-2
clone_size: .
d_call: TRBD1
cdr3_aa: ASSQTGASTEAF

v_call: TRBV5-1
clone_size: once
d_call: .
cdr3_aa: ASSLPGPGEPQH

v_call: TRBV7-9
clone_size: .
d_call: .
cdr3_aa: ASSLSSGNYGYT

v_call: TRBV3-1/TRBV3-2
clone_size: once
d_call: TRBD1
cdr3_aa: ASSQEGQGGDGYT

v_call: TRBV3-1/TRBV3-2
clone_size: .
d_call: TRBD1
cdr3_aa: ASSPRDRGRNQETQY

v_call: TRBV15
clone_size: .
d_call: .
cdr3_aa: ATSRGTDSFNQPQH

v_call: TRBV18
clone_size: .
d_call: .
cdr3_aa: ASSPSGALYEKLF

v_call: TRBV6-5
clone_size: few
d_call: .
cdr3_aa: ASTLGLPVEKLF

v_call: TRBV29-1
clone_size: .
d_call: .
cdr3_aa: SVGPGTLNGELF

v_call: TRBV2
clone_size: .
d_call: .
cdr3_aa: ASSGDIYTEAF

v_call: TRBV6-5
clone_size: .
d_call: TRBD1
cdr3_aa: ASSYYRDRDEKLF

v_call: TRBV3-1/TRBV3-2
clone_size: .
d_call: .
cdr3_aa: ASSRGGILNTEAF

v_call: TRBV19
clone_size: .
d_call: .
cdr3_aa: ASSIEGGSTGETQY

v_call: TRBV18
clone_size: .
d_call: TRBD2
cdr3_aa: ASSPPSYSGGPNKKTDTQY

v_call: TRBV7-2
clone_size: .
d_call: .
cdr3_aa: ASSLARQGNEQF

v_call: TRBV11-2
clone_size: .
d_call: .
cdr3_aa: ASSLMGDKQF

v_call: TRBV5-6
clone_size: .
d_call: .
cdr3_aa: ASSWVTGSGANVLT

v_call: TRBV12-2
clone_size: .
d_call: .
cdr3_aa: ASRLTSWGGAKNIQY

v_call: TRBV7-6
clone_size: few
d_call: .
cdr3_aa: ASSVFDRDNSPGETQY

v_call: TRBV5-4
clone_size: .
d_call: TRBD2
cdr3_aa: ASSLWTGGYHEQY

v_call: TRBV6-1
clone_size: once
d_call: .
cdr3_aa: ASSESWQGGFNEQF

v_call: TRBV3-1/TRBV3-2
clone_size: .
d_call: TRBD1
cdr3_aa: ASSPRQGAATEAF

v_call: TRBV18
clone_size: .
d_call: .
cdr3_aa: ASSPRQASSYEQY

v_call: TRBV18
clone_size: .
d_call: TRBD1
cdr3_aa: ASSPLPRGKFGNTIY

v_call: TRBV5-1
clone_size: .
d_call: .
cdr3_aa: ASSLLWGQYRPSTDTQY

v_call: TRBV19
clone_size: .
d_call: .
cdr3_aa: ASSMTLRTDLNYGYT

v_call: TRBV7-2
clone_size: few
d_call: .
cdr3_aa: ASSPGFYNEQF

v_call: TRBV11-2
clone_size: .
d_call: .
cdr3_aa: ASSLGQINEKLF

v_call: TRBV5-1
clone_size: .
d_call: .
cdr3_aa: ASSQGQGPYNEQF

v_call: TRBV7-2
clone_size: .
d_call: TRBD1
cdr3_aa: ASSLPEQGATGELF

v_call: TRBV30
clone_size: .
d_call: .
cdr3_aa: AWSVQVNEKLF

v_call: TRBV4-1
clone_size: .
d_call: TRBD1
cdr3_aa: ASSRLGQGFNNEKLF

v_call: TRBV10-1
clone_size: .
d_call: TRBD2
cdr3_aa: ASSESRVAGATYNEQF

v_call: TRBV6-4
clone_size: .
d_call: .
cdr3_aa: ASSDSGTRGETQY

v_call: TRBV5-4
clone_size: .
d_call: TRBD2
cdr3_aa: ASSLVAGANTDTQY

v_call: TRBV3-1/TRBV3-2
clone_size: .
d_call: .
cdr3_aa: ASSETGSSTDTQY

v_call: TRBV7-2
clone_size: .
d_call: TRBD1
cdr3_aa: ASSLNLQGARGYT

v_call: TRBV2
clone_size: .
d_call: .
cdr3_aa: ARGLELD

v_call: TRBV11-2
clone_size: .
d_call: .
cdr3_aa: ASSLARGDEQF

v_call: TRBV19
clone_size: many
d_call: .
cdr3_aa: ASRNREGQPQH

v_call: TRBV3-1/TRBV3-2
clone_size: once
d_call: TRBD1
cdr3_aa: ASSQPDRGNGYT

v_call: TRBV7-2
clone_size: once
d_call: .
cdr3_aa: ASSLEGGGELF